This T cell receptor beta chain was captured in a study of PD-L1 blockade in urothelial cancer. Study summary: A median of about 140,000 T cells was found in the blood samples.

This CDR3 comprises 15 residues. The ends lost 5 bases at V and 4 bases at J; junction bases unmatched: 6. Per germline, CDR1 SGHRS and CDR2 YFSETQ. This table comes from immunoSEQ multiplex PCR, and its TCRdb copy is limited to in-frame clones, with some not included. The profile shows more than 50,000 clones, approximately 81% of them singletons. Indicated time point: pretreatment peripheral blood. The V gene is TRBV5-1, the J gene TRBJ2-5; 12 positions match TRBD2. The sequence derives from a man between 65 and 85 years old with urothelial cancer. Sample: PBMCs, taken around atezolizumab (anti-PD-L1) treatment. The CDR3 DNA sequence: TGCGCCAGCAGGCCGACTAGCGGGAGCCTAGAGACCCAGTACTTC. Residues: CASRPTSGSLETQYF.